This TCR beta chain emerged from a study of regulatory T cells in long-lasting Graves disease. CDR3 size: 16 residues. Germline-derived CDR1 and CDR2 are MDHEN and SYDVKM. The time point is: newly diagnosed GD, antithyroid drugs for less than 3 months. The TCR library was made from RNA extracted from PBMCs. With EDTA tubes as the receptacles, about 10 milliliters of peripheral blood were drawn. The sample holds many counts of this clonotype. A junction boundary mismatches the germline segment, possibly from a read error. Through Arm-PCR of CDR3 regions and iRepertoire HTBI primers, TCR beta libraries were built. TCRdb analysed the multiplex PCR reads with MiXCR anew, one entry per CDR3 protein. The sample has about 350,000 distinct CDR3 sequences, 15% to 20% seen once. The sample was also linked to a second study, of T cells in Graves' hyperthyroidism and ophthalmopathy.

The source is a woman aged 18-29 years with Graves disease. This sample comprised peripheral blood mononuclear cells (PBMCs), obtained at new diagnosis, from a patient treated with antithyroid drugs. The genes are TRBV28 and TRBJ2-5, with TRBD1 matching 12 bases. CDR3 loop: CASSTTGTGGQETQYF. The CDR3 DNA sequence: TGTGCCAGCAGTACAACCGGGACAGGGGGCCAAGAGACCCAATACTTC.